One TCR beta chain is described in this entry. Only in-frame clones appear in the TCRdb table, and some are missing; sequencing was by immunoSEQ multiplex PCR. The table lists 650,000 to 950,000 clones, 70% to 90% of them singletons, with roughly 0.01% in the top ten. Trimming left V 0 bases short and J 1 base short, with 9 bases between. Germline V CDR1 and CDR2: LGHNA, YSLEER. The length of the CDR3 is 15 residues. The sample comes from a study of shared T cell receptors in the human thymus. These data were likewise used in another study, on human thymus T cells. That report notes: The donor group consisted of healthy Finnish infants who were having corrective surgery for congenital heart defects. The source of the thymus tissue was resections taken during corrective heart surgery. Thymic and blood repertoires appeared to display a bias in their usage of V and J genes. As related research reported, thymic repertoires overlapped highly among unrelated individuals.

The specimen sequenced was thymocytes. This sequence joins TRBV4-3 and TRBJ2-5; no firm D call. This clonotype was obtained from a girl in the first two years of life with a congenital heart defect. The CDR3 coding sequence is TGCGCCAGCAGCCAAGATCTGTGGAGCCAAGAGACCCAGTACTTC. As protein: CASSQDLWSQETQYF.